The present TCR beta chain was sequenced within a study of cytomegalovirus exposure and HLA in healthy donors. Overall study results and limits: Investigators reported over 150 TCR beta chains as tied to cytomegalovirus. The classifier reportedly diagnosed cytomegalovirus status with high specificity and sensitivity.

For this clone: Its antigen is unidentified.

The primer mix had 60 Vbeta and 13 Jbeta primers. The table came from immunoSEQ multiplex PCR; TCRdb's copy has only in-frame clones and leaves some out. The sample contains roughly 100,000 clones, approximately 79% of which appear only once. CDR1 is KGHSH and CDR2 is LQKENI in the germline V gene. The V gene lost 1 base and the J gene lost 0 bases, with 25 bases spanning the gap. This CDR3 spans 21 amino acids. This receptor was taken from a woman aged 55-70 years in good health and CMV-seropositive. Sequencing was performed on PBMCs. This chain connects TRBV18 to TRBJ1-5; unclear D gene. CDR3: CASSPLGGGLPGLASNQPQHF. CDR3 DNA sequence: TGTGCCAGCTCACCACTGGGAGGCGGCCTGCCGGGGTTGGCTAGCAATCAGCCCCAGCATTTT.